These 8 T cell receptor beta chains share one sample of origin, sequenced in a study of shared clonotypes between healthy human individuals. Terminally differentiated effector memory CD45RA+ cells were left out of the naive CD8 fraction, which was CD45RO-negative and positively selected for CCR7. Profiling relied on immunoSEQ multiplex PCR, and the TCRdb table lists in-frame clones only, not all of them. In the table there are about 680,000 clones, roughly nine tenths of which are singletons. Input material: naive CD8+ T cells sorted from blood. The receptors were sampled from a man younger than 45 in good health.

The CDR3 coding sequence is TGTGCCAGCGGGGAGGCGCTTTTTGATCAGCCCCAGCATTTT. Protein: CASGEALFDQPQHF. The chain recombines TRBV7-8 with TRBJ1-5; D is ambiguous. V was trimmed by 8 bases and J by 5 bases, leaving 16 bases between them. The CDR3 covers 14 residues. CDR1 SGHVS and CDR2 FQNEAQ come from the germline V gene. Full variable domain (remainder filled in from reference TRBV7-8 and TRBJ1-5): GAGVSQSPRYKVAKRGQDVALRCDPISGHVSLFWYQQALGQGPEFLTYFQNEAQLDKSGLPSDRFFAERPEGSVSTLKIQRTQQEDSAVYLCASGEALFDQPQHFGDGTRLSIL.

With respect to this clone: Other DNA sequences in the sample encode the same CDR3. The rearrangement links TRBV27 to TRBJ2-1; TRBD1 or TRBD2 may be the D gene (6 bases each). The CDR3 is 13 residues long. Per germline, CDR1 MNHEY and CDR2 SMNVEV (reference sequence). Between the trimmed V and J ends, which lost 1 base and 7 bases, there was a span of 8 bases. Written as DNA, the CDR3 is TGTGCCAGCAGTTTATTAGGGGGGAATGAGCAGTTCTTC. It yields the protein CASSLLGGNEQFF.

The chain has TRBV27 and TRBJ2-7; tentatively, D is TRBD1 (6 bases). Germline V gene sequence: CDR1 MNHEY, CDR2 SMNVEV (reference sequence). Trimming left V 2 bases short and J 7 bases short, with 12 bases between. CDR3 size: 13 residues. CDR3 loop: CASSLKQGWEQYF. DNA for the CDR3: TGTGCCAGCAGTTTAAAACAGGGCTGGGAGCAGTACTTC.

This clone was found once. The rearrangement uses TRBV18 and TRBJ2-6; unclear D gene. Trimming stripped 2 bases from V and 0 bases from J, with 11 bases between. Looked up from germline, CDR1 is KGHSH and CDR2 is LQKENI. The length of the CDR3 is 17 residues. The CDR3 nucleotides read TGTGCCAGCTCACCAGCAGTCCTGACCTCTGGGGCCAACGTCCTGACTTTC. Translating it yields CASSPAVLTSGANVLTF.

The rearrangement links TRBV28 to TRBJ2-3; 12 bases are a match to TRBD2. The V segment lost 6 bases and the J segment 1 base; nucleotides outside the gene matches: 14. Germline-derived CDR1 and CDR2 are MDHEN and SYDVKM. The CDR3 has 19 residues. The CDR3 is CASRSIETSGRWGTDTQYF. The DNA for the CDR3 is TGTGCCAGCAGGTCTATAGAGACTAGCGGGAGATGGGGCACAGATACGCAGTATTTT.

Only one count was recorded for this clone. The DNA for the CDR3 is TGTGCCAGCAGCTTATGGACGGACGGAGCCACAGATACGCAGTATTTT. The encoded protein is CASSLWTDGATDTQYF. The chain carries TRBV7-6 and TRBJ2-3; D is ambiguous. This CDR3 comprises 16 residues. Germline CDR1 is SGHVS and CDR2 is FNYEAQ. V was shortened by 2 bases and J by 2 bases, with 14 bases between the two germline ends.

To note about this clone: The sample holds other DNA sequences that translate to the same CDR3. This chain connects TRBV6-5 to TRBJ1-1; 7 bases are shared with TRBD1. With V trimmed by 3 bases and J by 1 base, 2 bases remained unmatched. Germline assignment: CDR1 MNHEY and CDR2 SVGAGI. There are 14 residues in the CDR3. The CDR3 region has the DNA TGTGCCAGCAGTTATGGGACAGAGAACACTGAAGCTTTCTTT. Translated: CASSYGTENTEAFF.

This clone has only one observation. V usage is TRBV12-5 and J usage is TRBJ1-2; 10 bases map to TRBD1. V trimming: 6 bases; J trimming: 7 bases; junction bases outside the gene matches: 8. CDR1 and CDR2 (germline): LGHNT, FRNRAP. The CDR3 has 14 amino acids. CDR3 residues: CASGPTGGRGGYTF. As DNA, the CDR3 is TGTGCTAGTGGCCCGACAGGGGGCCGGGGTGGCTACACCTTC.